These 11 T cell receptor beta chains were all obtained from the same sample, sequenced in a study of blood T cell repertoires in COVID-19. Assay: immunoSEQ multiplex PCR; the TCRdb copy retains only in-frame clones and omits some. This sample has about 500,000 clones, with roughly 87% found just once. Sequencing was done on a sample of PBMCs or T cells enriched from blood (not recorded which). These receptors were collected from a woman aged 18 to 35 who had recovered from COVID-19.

Here the CDR3 DNA reads TGCGCCAGCAGCTTGCGGCAGGGACAGGACTACGAGCAGTACTTC. Translated, it gives CASSLRQGQDYEQYF. V is TRBV5-1 and J is TRBJ2-7; 8 bases are shared with TRBD1. V lost 1 base, J lost 3 bases, and 6 bases stayed unmatched. Germline V gene sequence: CDR1 SGHRS, CDR2 YFSETQ. CDR3 length: 15 residues. The entire variable domain, with the rest obtained from reference TRBV5-1 and TRBJ2-7, is as follows: KAGVTQTPRYLIKTRGQQVTLSCSPISGHRSVSWYQQTPGQGLQFLFEYFSETQRNKGNFPGRFSGRQFSNSRSEMNVSTLELGDSALYLCASSLRQGQDYEQYFGPGTRLTVT.

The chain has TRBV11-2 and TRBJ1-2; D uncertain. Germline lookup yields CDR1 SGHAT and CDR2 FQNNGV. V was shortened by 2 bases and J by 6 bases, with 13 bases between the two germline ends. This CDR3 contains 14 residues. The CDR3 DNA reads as TGTGCCAGCAGCTTAATCTCTGAGGGCAATGGCTACACCTTC. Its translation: CASSLISEGNGYTF.

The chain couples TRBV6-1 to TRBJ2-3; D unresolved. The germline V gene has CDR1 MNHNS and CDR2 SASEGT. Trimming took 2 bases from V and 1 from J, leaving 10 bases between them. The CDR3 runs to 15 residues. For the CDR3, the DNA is TGTGCCAGCAGTGAAAGGCAGGTGGGCACAGATACGCAGTATTTT. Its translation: CASSERQVGTDTQYF.

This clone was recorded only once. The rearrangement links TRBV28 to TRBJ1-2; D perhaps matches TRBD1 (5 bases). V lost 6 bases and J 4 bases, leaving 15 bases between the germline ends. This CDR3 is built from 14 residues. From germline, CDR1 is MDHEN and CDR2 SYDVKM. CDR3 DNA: TGTGCCAGCAGGTCAGGGTCGGACACCTATGGCTACACCTTC. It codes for CASRSGSDTYGYTF.

The CDR3 bases are TGTGCCAGCAGTTACTTCGGCGGGGGGGCGACAGATACGCAGTATTTT. This sequence encodes CASSYFGGGATDTQYF. The V and J genes are TRBV6-5 and TRBJ2-3; TRBD2 agrees at 9 bases. V was clipped by 1 base and J by 3 bases; unmatched bases: 5. The CDR3 has 16 amino acids. Germline-derived CDR1 and CDR2 are MNHEY and SVGAGI.

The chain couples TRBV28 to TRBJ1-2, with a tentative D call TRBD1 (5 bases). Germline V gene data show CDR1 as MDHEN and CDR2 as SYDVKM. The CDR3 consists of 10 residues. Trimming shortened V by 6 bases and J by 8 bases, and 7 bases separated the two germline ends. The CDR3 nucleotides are TGTGCCAGCAGAGGGGTGGGCTACACCTTC. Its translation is CASRGVGYTF.

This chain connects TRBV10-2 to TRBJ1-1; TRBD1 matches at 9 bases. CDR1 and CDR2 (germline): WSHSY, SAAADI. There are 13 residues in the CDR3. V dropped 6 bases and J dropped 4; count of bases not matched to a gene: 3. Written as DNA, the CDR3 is TGCGCCAGCAGAGGGACAGGGATCACTGAAGCTTTCTTT. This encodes CASRGTGITEAFF.

The CDR3 DNA follows: TGCGCCAGCAGCCAAGATAAGCGGCGGAGGGGCTACACCTTC. Protein product: CASSQDKRRRGYTF. The V call is TRBV4-1, the J call TRBJ1-2; no reliable D call. The CDR3 length is 14 residues. Germline V lookup: CDR1 MGHRA, CDR2 YSYEKL. V was shortened by 0 bases and J by 8 bases, with 13 bases between the two germline ends.

This chain's CDR3 is CASSYSQGAHNSPLHF. The CDR3 DNA sequence: TGTGCCAGCAGTTACTCTCAGGGGGCCCATAATTCACCCCTCCACTTT. The chain links TRBV6-5 to TRBJ1-6, with 8 bases lining up with TRBD1. The CDR3 length is 16 residues. Per the germline V gene, CDR1 is MNHEY and CDR2 is SVGAGI. V trimming: 0 bases; J trimming: 5 bases; junction bases outside the gene matches: 3.

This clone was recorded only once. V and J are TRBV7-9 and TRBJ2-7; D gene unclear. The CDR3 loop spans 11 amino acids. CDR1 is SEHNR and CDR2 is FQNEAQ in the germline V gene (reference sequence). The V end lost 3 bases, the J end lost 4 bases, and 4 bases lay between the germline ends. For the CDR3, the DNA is TGTGCCAGCAGCTTTTATTACGAGCAGTACTTC. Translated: CASSFYYEQYF.

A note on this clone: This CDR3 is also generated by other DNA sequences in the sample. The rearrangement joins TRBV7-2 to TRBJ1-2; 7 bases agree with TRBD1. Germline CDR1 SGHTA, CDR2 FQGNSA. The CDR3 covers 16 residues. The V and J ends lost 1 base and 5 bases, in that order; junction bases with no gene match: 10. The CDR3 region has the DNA TGTGCCAGCAGCTTAGATCCGGGACAGACACTATATGGCTACACCTTC. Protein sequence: CASSLDPGQTLYGYTF.